The T cell receptor beta chain described here comes from a study of blood T cell repertoires in COVID-19. Assay used: immunoSEQ multiplex PCR; TCRdb lists only in-frame clones, some missing. The profile shows about 320,000 clones, roughly nine tenths of them singletons. Trimming pared 2 bases from V and 0 bases from J, leaving 12 bases between. The CDR3 covers 16 residues. Looked up from germline, CDR1 is MNHEY and CDR2 is SVGAGI. Recovered participants had two consecutive negative NP/OP PCR tests, healthcare professional clearance, or symptom resolution. This clonotype originated in a woman aged 30 to 39 who had recovered from COVID-19. The chain uses TRBV6-5 and TRBJ2-3; a possible D gene is TRBD1 (6 bases). The sequenced sample consisted of PBMCs or T cells enriched from blood (not recorded which). The CDR3, as DNA: TGTGCCAGCAGTTACACAAGGACAGTAAGCACAGATACGCAGTATTTT. Translated: CASSYTRTVSTDTQYF.